This entry is about one TCR beta chain. Many counts were recorded for this clonotype. Its antigen remains undetermined. Base quality data are lacking; no much larger clone is found one base away. This record belongs to a study of T cells in Graves' hyperthyroidism and ophthalmopathy (dated by TCRdb to about 2019). Background on the whole study: Peripheral blood was sampled at the time of initial diagnosis, prior to any treatment. Following sampling, methimazole starting at 30 mg daily was given to hyperthyroidism patients, and high-dose intravenous methylprednisolone was given to ophthalmopathy patients. The approximately 97 discovery patients were randomly divided into training and test sets at a 7:3 ratio. A discovery cohort of around 98 patients, approximately 45 with Graves' ophthalmopathy and about 58 with stable Graves' hyperthyroidism, was used to find distinguishing TCR V-J signatures. The study also compared thyroid tissue and blood T-cell repertoires from five or six Graves' hyperthyroidism patients. TCR Vbeta CDR3 sequencing of 120 to 150 peripheral blood samples (under 45 ophthalmopathy, 75 to 85 hyperthyroidism and 17 progressor patients) is reported in the paper. An independent validation cohort of around 20 hyperthyroidism patients and about 16 patients who later progressed to ophthalmopathy tested prospective prediction of ophthalmopathy. Results and caveats for the whole study, not just this receptor: During validation, the model predicted progression to ophthalmopathy a median of roughly 7.1 months ahead of onset, with roughly 65% sensitivity and 72.22% specificity. Ophthalmopathy was separated from stable hyperthyroidism by a 13 V-J signature model, with 87.88% sensitivity and around 81% specificity obtained in cross-validation and 80%/75% obtained in testing. Sample size was not statistically predetermined, and investigators were not blinded to group allocation. Most expanded thyroid clonotypes (frequency above 0.001) were also found in blood, which suggests that blood repertoires may mirror thyroid immune responses.

The germline V gene sets CDR1 to MDHEN and CDR2 to SYDVKM. Including the terminal cysteine and phenylalanine, the CDR3 comprises 14 residues. Only CDR3 DNA is held: 42 bases, read in frame from base 1. Deletion took 2 bases off V and 5 bases off J, with a span of 13 bases between the germline ends. A patient counted as having stable Graves' hyperthyroidism if no progression to ophthalmopathy occurred over 18 months of follow-up. The hyperthyroidism patients were between 18 and 65 years old and newly diagnosed, with a disease duration of less than 2 months. Patients with uncontrolled infections, other autoimmune diseases, pregnancy or lactation were excluded. Diagnoses relied on clinical symptoms, serum thyroxine and TRAb, thyroid ultrasound and orbital computed tomography. PBMCs were isolated from 7.5 to 10 ml of fresh peripheral blood by Ficoll-Paque density gradient centrifugation. Total RNA was extracted with Trizol reagent, and quality was checked on an Agilent 2100 Bioanalyzer.

The TCR beta CDR3 regions were amplified from the RNA transcripts. For the first round of RT-PCR on the TCR CDR3, the HTBI primer set was used together with the Qiagen OneStep RT-PCR kit. The libraries were constructed in a second round of multiplex PCR and then size-selected and purified. Libraries were sequenced paired-end with 100 bp reads on an Illumina HiSeq2000. The published analysis was carried out like this. Raw data were processed with SOAPnuke, discarding reads with adapters, uncalled bases, mean Phred below 15, or no exact constant-primer or identifier match. High-quality paired reads were merged using COPE v1.2.5, and each unique nucleotide sequence was defined as a clonotype. Clonotypes were aligned to IMGT TRBV, TRBD and TRBJ reference segments using MiTCR v1.1. The analysis was restricted to V-J combinations with a frequency above 0.0001, which together covered 99.2% of the repertoires. The TCS score was defined as F50 (clonal expansion) divided by E x V (chaos), with BLOSUM62-based TCRdist calculated between CDR3 peptides within each V-J. Welch's t-statistics and random forest reduced fewer than 550 V-J features to about 12, which were used in a naive Bayes classifier (R e1071). Clones were called with MiXCR by TCRdb after fastp trimmed the public reads at Q25, and only in-frame beta chains were retained. A single entry per CDR3 protein holds the most common genes and DNA from its merged rows. The V and J calls were determined by TCRdb, not by the authors. The sample table contains 550,000 to 600,000 distinct CDR3 sequences; only one count was recorded for roughly a sixth of them. 18% of the sample is taken by the ten largest.

The source is a woman between 18 and 29 years old with Graves' hyperthyroidism. Source material: blood. The chain couples TRBV28 to TRBJ2-7; tentative D gene TRBD2, with 5 bases matching. The CDR3 protein: CASSLRGILDEQYF. The DNA sequence is given as TGTGCCAGCAGTTTACGGGGTATACTAGACGAGCAGTACTTC.